This T cell receptor beta chain was identified in a study of beta chain features in type 1 diabetes. Study context: What patients shared with healthy donors was a similar profile of age, gender and cell yields. General study points: Reduced insertions and increased deletions marked VDJ junctions in type 1 diabetes patients.

CDR1 is SQVTM, CDR2 ANQGSEA, per germline. V lost 7 bases and J lost 5; bases outside the gene matches: 6. The CDR3 runs to 12 residues. The sequenced template was cDNA made from the entire isolated RNA. Produced via immunoSEQ multiplex PCR; TCRdb's table is partial and in-frame only. The table has about 250,000 clones, roughly 14% seen once. As to this clone: Antigen specificity is unknown.

This sequence joins TRBV29-1 and TRBJ2-5; 8 bases agree with TRBD2. The sample taken for sequencing was naive CD4+ T cells from blood. This TCR was sampled from a woman aged 40 to 50 in good health. CDR3 amino acids: CSESAGDETQYF. Here the CDR3 DNA reads TGCAGCGAGTCAGCGGGGGATGAGACCCAGTACTTC. The whole variable domain, remainder taken from reference TRBV29-1 and TRBJ2-5, is SAVISQKPSRDICQRGTSLTIQCQVDSQVTMMFWYRQQPGQSLTLIATANQGSEATYESGFVIDKFPISRPNLTFSTLTVSNMSPEDSSIYLCSESAGDETQYFGPGTRLLVL.